This TCR beta chain originates from a study of somatic mutations in cytotoxic T cells in rheumatoid arthritis. The wider study: Collection of patient blood (30 ml EDTA) took place right after diagnosis, before any treatment.

Details on this clone: What it binds is unknown.

CD4+ cells and CD8+ cells were each obtained through positive magnetic bead selection, and their purity was assessed by flow cytometry. Sequenced by immunoSEQ multiplex PCR; TCRdb stores in-frame clones only, minus some. The profile shows under 20,000 clones, 68% of them singletons. Overall study results and limits: The identity of the antigens targeted by the expanded CD8+ clones remained unknown. An age-related increase in CD8+ clonality was seen in rheumatoid arthritis patients but not in healthy controls.

This TCR was recovered from an adult with rheumatoid arthritis. Sequenced: CD8+ T cells sorted from blood.

The CDR3 spells CSVDYDRETGELFF. As DNA, the CDR3 is TGCAGCGTTGACTACGACAGGGAGACCGGGGAGCTGTTTTTT. The chain recombines TRBV29-1 with TRBJ2-2; 7 nucleotides match TRBD1. In germline, CDR1 is SQVTM, CDR2 ANQGSEA. After removal of 3 bases from V and 5 bases from J, the junction contained 6 bases not matched to a gene. The CDR3 runs 14 residues.